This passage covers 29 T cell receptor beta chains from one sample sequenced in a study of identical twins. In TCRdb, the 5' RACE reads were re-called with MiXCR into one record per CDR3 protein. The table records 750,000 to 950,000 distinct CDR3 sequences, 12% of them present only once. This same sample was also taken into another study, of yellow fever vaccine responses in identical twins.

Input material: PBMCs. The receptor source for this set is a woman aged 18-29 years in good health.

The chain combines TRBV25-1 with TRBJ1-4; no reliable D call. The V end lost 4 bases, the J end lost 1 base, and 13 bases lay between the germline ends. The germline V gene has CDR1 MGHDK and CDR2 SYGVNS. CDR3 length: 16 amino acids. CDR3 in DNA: TGTGCCAGCAGTGGATCACCTGCAAAAACTAATGAAAAACTGTTTTTT. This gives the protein CASSGSPAKTNEKLFF.

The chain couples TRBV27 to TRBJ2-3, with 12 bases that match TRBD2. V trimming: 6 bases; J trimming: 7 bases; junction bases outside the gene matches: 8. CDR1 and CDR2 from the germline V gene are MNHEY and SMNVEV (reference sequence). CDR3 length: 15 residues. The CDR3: CASRPGLAGPNTQYF. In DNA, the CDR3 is TGTGCCAGCAGGCCCGGACTAGCGGGGCCAAATACGCAGTATTTT.

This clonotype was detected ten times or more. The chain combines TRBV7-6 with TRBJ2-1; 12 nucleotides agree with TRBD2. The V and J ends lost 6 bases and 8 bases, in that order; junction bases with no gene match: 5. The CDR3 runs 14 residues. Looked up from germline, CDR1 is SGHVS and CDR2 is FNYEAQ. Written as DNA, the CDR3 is TGTGCCAGCAGGACTAGCGGGAGAAAGGATGAGCAGTTCTTC. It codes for CASRTSGRKDEQFF.

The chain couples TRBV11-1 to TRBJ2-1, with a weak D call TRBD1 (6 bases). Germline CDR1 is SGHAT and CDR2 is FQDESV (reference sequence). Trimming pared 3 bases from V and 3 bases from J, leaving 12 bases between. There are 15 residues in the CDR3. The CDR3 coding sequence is TGTGCCAGCAGCTTGGACAGCGGATACTACAATGAGCAGTTCTTC. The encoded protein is CASSLDSGYYNEQFF.

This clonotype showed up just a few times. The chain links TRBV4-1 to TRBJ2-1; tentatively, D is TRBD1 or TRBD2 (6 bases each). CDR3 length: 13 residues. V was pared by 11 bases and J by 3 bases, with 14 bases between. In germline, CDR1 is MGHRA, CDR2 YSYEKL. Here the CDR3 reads CAAGQGFYNEQFF. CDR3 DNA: TGCGCCGCGGGGCAGGGGTTCTACAATGAGCAGTTCTTC.

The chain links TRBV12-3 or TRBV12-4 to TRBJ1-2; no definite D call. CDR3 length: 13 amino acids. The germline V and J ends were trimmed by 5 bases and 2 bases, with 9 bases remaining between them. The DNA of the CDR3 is TGTGCCAGCAGTCCACAGAGAAACTATGGCTACACCTTC. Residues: CASSPQRNYGYTF.

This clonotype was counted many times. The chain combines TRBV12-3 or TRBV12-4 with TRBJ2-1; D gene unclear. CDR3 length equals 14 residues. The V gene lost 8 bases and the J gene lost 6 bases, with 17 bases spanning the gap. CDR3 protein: CASAAFGRVNEQFF. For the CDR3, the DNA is TGTGCCAGCGCTGCTTTTGGACGGGTCAATGAGCAGTTCTTC.

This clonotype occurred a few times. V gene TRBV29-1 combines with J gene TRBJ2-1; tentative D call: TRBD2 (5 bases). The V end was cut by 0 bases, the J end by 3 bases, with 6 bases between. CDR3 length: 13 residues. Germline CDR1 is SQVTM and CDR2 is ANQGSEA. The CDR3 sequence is CSVEDRDYNEQFF. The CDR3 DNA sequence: TGCAGCGTTGAAGATCGGGACTACAATGAGCAGTTCTTC.

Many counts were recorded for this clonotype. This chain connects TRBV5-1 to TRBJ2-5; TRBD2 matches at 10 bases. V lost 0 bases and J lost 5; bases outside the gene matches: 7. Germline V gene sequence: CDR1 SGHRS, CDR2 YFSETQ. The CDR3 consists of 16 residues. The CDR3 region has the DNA TGCGCCAGCAGCTTGGAACTAGCGGGATATGGGGAGACCCAGTACTTC. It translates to CASSLELAGYGETQYF.

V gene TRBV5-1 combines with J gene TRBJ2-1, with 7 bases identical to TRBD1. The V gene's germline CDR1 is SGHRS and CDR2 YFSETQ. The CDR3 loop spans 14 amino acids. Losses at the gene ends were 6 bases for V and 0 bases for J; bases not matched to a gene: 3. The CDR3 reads CASNHRGSYNEQFF. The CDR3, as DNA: TGCGCCAGCAACCACAGGGGCTCCTACAATGAGCAGTTCTTC.

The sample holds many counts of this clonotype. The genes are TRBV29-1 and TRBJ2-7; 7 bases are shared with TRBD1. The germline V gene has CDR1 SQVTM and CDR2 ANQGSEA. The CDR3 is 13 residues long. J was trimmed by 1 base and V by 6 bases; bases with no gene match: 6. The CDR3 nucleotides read TGCAGCGTAGGGACAGCTTTATCCTACGAGCAGTACTTC. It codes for CSVGTALSYEQYF.

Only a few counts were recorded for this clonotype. CDR3 nucleotides: TGTGCTAGTGGTTTGGGACAGGGAATTGCGGACAATGAGCAGTTCTTC. Translation: CASGLGQGIADNEQFF. This chain uses TRBV12-5 with TRBJ2-1; 7 bases agree with TRBD1. After removal of 1 base from V and 5 bases from J, the junction contained 8 bases not matched to a gene. The CDR3 is made up of 16 amino acids. Germline-derived CDR1 and CDR2 are LGHNT and FRNRAP.

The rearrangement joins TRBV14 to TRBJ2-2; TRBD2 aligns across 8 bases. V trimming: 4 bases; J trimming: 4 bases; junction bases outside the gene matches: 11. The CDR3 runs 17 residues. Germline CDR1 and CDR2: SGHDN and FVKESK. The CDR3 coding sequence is TGTGCCAGCAGCCGAATCACTAGCGGCCTAGGCACCGGGGAGCTGTTTTTT. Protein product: CASSRITSGLGTGELFF.

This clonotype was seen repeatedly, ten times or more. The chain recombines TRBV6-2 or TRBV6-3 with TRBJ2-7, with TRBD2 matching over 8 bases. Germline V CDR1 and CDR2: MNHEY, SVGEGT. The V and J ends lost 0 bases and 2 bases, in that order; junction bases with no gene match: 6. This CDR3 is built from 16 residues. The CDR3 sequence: CASSYSGLAITYEQYV. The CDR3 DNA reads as TGTGCCAGCAGTTACTCCGGACTAGCCATCACCTACGAGCAGTACGTC.

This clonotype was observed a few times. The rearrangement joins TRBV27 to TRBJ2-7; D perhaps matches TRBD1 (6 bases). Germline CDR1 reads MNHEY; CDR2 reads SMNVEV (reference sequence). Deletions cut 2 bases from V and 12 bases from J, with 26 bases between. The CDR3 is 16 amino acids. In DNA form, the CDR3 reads TGTGCCAGCAGTTTACGGAGAGGGGACACGGCCATATTTCTGTACTTC. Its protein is CASSLRRGDTAIFLYF.

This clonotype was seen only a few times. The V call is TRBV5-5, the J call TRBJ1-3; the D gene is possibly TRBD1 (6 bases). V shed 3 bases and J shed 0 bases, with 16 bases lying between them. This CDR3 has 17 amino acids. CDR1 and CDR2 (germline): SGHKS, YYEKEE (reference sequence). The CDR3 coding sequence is TGTGCCAGCAGCTATGGGGCAGGGGCCAACTCTGGAAACACCATATATTTT. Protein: CASSYGAGANSGNTIYF.

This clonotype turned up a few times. The CDR3 spells CASSESGLSTGELFF. CDR3 DNA: TGTGCCAGCAGTGAATCGGGACTTTCCACCGGGGAGCTGTTTTTT. V and J are TRBV2 and TRBJ2-2, with D possibly TRBD2 on 6 matching bases. Deletions cut 2 bases from V and 4 bases from J, with 11 bases between. The CDR3 has 15 residues. Germline V gene data show CDR1 as SNHLY and CDR2 as FYNNEI.

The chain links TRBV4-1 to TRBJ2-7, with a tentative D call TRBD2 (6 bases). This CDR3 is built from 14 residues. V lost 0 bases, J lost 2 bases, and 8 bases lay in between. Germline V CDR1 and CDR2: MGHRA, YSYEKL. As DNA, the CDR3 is TGCGCCAGCAGCCAAGAAGCTAGCGCCTACGAGCAGTACTTC. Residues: CASSQEASAYEQYF.

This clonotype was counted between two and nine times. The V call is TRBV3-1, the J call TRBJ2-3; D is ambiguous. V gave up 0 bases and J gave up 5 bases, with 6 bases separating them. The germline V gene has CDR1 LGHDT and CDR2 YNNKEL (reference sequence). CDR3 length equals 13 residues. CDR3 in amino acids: CASSQDRLDTQYF. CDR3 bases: TGTGCCAGCAGCCAAGACAGACTAGATACGCAGTATTTT.

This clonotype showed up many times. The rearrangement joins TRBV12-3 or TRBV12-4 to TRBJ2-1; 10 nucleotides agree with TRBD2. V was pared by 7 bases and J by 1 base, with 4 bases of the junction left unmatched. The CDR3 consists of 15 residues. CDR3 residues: CASTKAGGSYNEQFF. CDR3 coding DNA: TGTGCCAGCACCAAAGCGGGAGGGTCCTACAATGAGCAGTTCTTC.

The DNA for the CDR3 is TGTGCCAGCAGCTCCGATGGGGTGGAGACCCAGTACTTC. Amino acid sequence: CASSSDGVETQYF. The chain joins TRBV7-3 to TRBJ2-5, with D hard to call. The germline gives CDR1 SGHTA, CDR2 FQGTGA. The CDR3 is 13 residues long. Trimming removed 4 bases at V and 5 bases at J, with 11 bases between.

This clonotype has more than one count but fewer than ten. Here the CDR3 DNA reads TGCAGCGTTGATCGCGGGACTAGCGGGACCCACACCGGGGAGCTGTTTTTT. Its protein product is CSVDRGTSGTHTGELFF. The chain couples TRBV29-1 to TRBJ2-2; 13 bases match TRBD2. Germline values: CDR1 SQVTM, CDR2 ANQGSEA. J was trimmed by 3 bases and V by 3 bases; bases with no gene match: 7. The CDR3 has 17 residues.

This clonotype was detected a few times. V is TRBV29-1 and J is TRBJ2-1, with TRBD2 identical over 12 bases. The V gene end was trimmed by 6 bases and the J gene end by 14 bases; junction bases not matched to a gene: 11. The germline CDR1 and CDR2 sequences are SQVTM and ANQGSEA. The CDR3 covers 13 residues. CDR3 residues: CSVRTSGVPVEFF. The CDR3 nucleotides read TGCAGCGTGCGGACTAGCGGGGTTCCAGTGGAGTTCTTC.

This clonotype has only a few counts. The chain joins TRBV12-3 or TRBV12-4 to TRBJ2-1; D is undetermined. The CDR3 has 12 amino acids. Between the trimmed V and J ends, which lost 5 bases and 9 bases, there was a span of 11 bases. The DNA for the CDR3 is TGTGCCAGCAGTCCAGGTGGGTTTGAGCAGTTCTTC. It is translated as CASSPGGFEQFF.

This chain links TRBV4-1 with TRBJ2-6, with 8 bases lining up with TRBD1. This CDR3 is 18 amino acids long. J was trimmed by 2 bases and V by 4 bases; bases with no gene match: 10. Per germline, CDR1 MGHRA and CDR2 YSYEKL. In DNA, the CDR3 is TGCGCCAGCAGCCGAAAGGACCCGACAGGGGCTGGGGCCAACGTCCTGACTTTC. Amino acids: CASSRKDPTGAGANVLTF.

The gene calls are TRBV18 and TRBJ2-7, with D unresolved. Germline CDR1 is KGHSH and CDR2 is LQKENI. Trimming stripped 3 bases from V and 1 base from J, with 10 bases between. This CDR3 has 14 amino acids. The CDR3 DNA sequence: TGTGCCAGCTCACCCCCGACGGTTTCCTACGAGCAGTACTTC. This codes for CASSPPTVSYEQYF.

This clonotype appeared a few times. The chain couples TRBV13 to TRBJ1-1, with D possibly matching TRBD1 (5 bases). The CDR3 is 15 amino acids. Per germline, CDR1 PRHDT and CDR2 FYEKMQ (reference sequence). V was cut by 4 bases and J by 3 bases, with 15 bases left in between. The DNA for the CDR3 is TGTGCCAGCAGCTCTGGGGGGGGAGGGGACACTGAAGCTTTCTTT. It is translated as CASSSGGGGDTEAFF.

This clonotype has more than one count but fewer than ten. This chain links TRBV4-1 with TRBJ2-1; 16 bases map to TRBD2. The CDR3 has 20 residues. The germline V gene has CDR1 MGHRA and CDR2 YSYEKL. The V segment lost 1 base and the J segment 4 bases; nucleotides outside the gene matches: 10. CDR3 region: CASSQAYPGLAGGGYNEQFF. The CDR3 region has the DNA TGCGCCAGCAGCCAAGCTTATCCGGGACTAGCGGGAGGGGGGTACAATGAGCAGTTCTTC.

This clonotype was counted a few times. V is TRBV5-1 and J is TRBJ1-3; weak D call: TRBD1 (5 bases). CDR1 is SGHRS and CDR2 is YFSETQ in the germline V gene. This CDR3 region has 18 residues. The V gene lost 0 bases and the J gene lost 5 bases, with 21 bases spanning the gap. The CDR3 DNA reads TGCGCCAGCAGCTTGGACTCGGGGCTCGCGCCTGGGAGAAACACCATATATTTT. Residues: CASSLDSGLAPGRNTIYF.